The present TCR beta chain was sequenced within a study of CD8 T cells in Susac syndrome. CDR1 is SQVTM, CDR2 ANQGSEA, per germline. This CDR3 is built from 15 residues. The germline V and J ends were trimmed by 7 bases and 5 bases, with 23 bases remaining between them. Random hexamers were used to reverse transcribe an amount of roughly 0.5 to 1 ug RNA. TCRdb reanalysed the immunoSEQ multiplex PCR reads using MiXCR and keeps one entry per CDR3 protein. The sample records more than 250,000 distinct CDR3 sequences, about 90% being singletons. Material for sequencing was CD4+ T cells from PBMCs. The chain employs TRBV29-1 and TRBJ1-1; possibly TRBD1 for D (5 bases). The sequence derives from a human donor with multiple sclerosis. CDR3 protein: CSASQGFRLRTEAFF. The CDR3, as DNA: TGCAGCGCCAGTCAGGGATTTCGTCTGAGGACTGAAGCTTTCTTT.